Given below is one T cell receptor beta chain in context. What it binds is unknown. Primed by a sample-barcoded 5' primer and a J-beta primer mix, a second PCR proceeded for roughly 6 to 12 cycles. One entry per CDR3 protein results from TCRdb running MiXCR on the 5' RACE reads. Of 700,000 to 900,000 distinct CDR3 sequences listed, roughly 50% were seen once; the top ten hold roughly 37%. The sample comes from a study of blood T cells in healthy people across ages. Study-wide points: Observed TCR beta diversity per million T cells went down as age went up. This fall followed a roughly linear course with age. Estimates of diversity drawn from one million T cells were considered underestimates.

V lost 5 bases, J lost 2 bases, and 19 bases lay in between. The CDR3 contains 16 residues. In germline, CDR1 is SGHDT, CDR2 YYEEEE. No fewer than 6.5 million PBMCs went into each sample. Sequencing was done on a sample of blood. The V and J genes are TRBV5-6 and TRBJ1-2; D is unclear. This receptor was taken from a man older than 75 in good health. CDR3 in DNA: TGTGCCAGCAGATCAACCACCTTTGTGCCCAACTATGGCTACACCTTC. Encoded protein: CASRSTTFVPNYGYTF.